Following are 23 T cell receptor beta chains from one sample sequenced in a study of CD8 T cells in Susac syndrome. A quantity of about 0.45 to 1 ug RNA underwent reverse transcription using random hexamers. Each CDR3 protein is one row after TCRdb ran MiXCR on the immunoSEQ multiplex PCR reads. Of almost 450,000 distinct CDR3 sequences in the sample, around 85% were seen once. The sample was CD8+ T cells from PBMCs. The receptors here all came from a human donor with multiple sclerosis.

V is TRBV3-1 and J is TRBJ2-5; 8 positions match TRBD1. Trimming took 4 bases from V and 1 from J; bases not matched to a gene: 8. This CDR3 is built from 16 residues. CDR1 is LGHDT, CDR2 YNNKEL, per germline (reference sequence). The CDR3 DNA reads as TGTGCCAGCAGCCCCCAGCAGGACAGGGCCCAAGAGACCCAGTACTTC. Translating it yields CASSPQQDRAQETQYF.

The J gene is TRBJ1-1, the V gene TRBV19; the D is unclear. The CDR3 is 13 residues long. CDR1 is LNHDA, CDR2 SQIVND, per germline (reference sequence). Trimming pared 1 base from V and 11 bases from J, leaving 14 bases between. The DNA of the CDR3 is TGTGCCAGTAGTATAGGACCATCTCAGGCGGCTTTCTTT. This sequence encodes CASSIGPSQAAFF.

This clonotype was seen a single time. The CDR3 region is CASREWKSSYNEQFF. In DNA form, the CDR3 reads TGTGCCAGCAGGGAATGGAAGAGCTCCTACAATGAGCAGTTCTTC. This chain uses TRBV12-3 or TRBV12-4 with TRBJ2-1; D uncertain. The CDR3 is made up of 15 amino acids. V lost 6 bases to trimming and J lost 0 bases, with 12 bases between them.

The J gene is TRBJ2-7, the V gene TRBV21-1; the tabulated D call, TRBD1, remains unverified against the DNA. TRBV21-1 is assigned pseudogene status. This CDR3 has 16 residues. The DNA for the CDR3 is TGTGCCAGCAGCAATTATGAGACAGCCAGCTCCTACGAGCAGTACTTC. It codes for CASSNYETASSYEQYF.

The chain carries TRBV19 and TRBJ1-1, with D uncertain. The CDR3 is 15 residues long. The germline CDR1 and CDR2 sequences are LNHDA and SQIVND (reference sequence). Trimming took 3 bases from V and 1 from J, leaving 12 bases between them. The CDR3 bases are TGTGCCAGTAGTATCAAACTCAGATGGAACACTGAAGCTTTCTTT. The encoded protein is CASSIKLRWNTEAFF.

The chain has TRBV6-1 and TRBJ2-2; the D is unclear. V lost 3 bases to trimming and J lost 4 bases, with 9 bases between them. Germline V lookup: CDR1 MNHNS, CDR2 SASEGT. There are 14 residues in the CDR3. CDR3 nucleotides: TGTGCCAGCAGTGACCAAGGCTCCACCGGGGAGCTGTTTTTT. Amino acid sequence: CASSDQGSTGELFF.

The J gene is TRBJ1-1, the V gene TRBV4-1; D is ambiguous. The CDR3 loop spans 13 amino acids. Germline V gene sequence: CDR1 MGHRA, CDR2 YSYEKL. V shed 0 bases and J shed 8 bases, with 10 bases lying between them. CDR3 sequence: CASSQDGSAEAFF. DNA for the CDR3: TGCGCCAGCAGCCAAGATGGTTCGGCAGAAGCTTTCTTT.

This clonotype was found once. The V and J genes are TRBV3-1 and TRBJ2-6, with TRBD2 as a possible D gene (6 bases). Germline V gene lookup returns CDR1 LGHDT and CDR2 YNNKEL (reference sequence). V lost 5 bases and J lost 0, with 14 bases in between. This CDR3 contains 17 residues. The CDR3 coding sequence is TGTGCCAGCAGCGTAGGGGACTCCCGCTCTGGGGCCAACGTCCTGACTTTC. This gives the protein CASSVGDSRSGANVLTF. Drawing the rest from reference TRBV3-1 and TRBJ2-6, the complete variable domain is DTAVSQTPKYLVTQMGNDKSIKCEQNLGHDTMYWYKQDSKKFLKIMFSYNNKELIINETVPNRFSPKSPDKAHLNLHINSLELGDSAVYFCASSVGDSRSGANVLTFGAGSRLTVL.

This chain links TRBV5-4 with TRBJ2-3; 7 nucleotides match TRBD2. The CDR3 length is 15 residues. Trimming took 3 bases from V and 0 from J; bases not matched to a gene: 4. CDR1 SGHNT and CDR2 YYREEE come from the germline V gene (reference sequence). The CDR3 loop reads CASSSAGESTDTQYF. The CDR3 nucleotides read TGTGCCAGCAGCTCCGCGGGGGAGAGCACAGATACGCAGTATTTT.

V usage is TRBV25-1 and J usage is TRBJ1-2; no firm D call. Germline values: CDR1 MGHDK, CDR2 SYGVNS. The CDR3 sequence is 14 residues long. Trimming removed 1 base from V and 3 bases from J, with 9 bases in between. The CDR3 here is CASSEWGSDYGYTF. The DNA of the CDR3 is TGTGCCAGCAGTGAATGGGGTAGTGACTATGGCTACACCTTC.

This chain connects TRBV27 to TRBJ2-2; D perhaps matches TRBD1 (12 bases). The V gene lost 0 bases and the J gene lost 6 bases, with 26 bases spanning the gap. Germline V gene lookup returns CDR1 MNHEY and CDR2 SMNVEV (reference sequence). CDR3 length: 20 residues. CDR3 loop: CASSLSGQGALAGDPGELFF. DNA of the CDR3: TGTGCCAGCAGTTTATCGGGACAGGGGGCACTAGCGGGAGACCCCGGGGAGCTGTTTTTT.

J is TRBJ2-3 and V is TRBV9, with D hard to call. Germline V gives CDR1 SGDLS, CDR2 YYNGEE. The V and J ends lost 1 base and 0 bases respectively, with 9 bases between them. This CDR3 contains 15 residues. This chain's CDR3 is CASSVLSTSTDTQYF. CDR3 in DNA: TGTGCCAGCAGCGTACTCAGCACTAGCACAGATACGCAGTATTTT.

The CDR3 sequence is CASSMRTSGGYEQYF. The CDR3 region has the DNA TGTGCCAGCTCCATGCGCACTAGCGGGGGCTACGAGCAGTACTTC. The chain carries TRBV12-3 or TRBV12-4 and TRBJ2-7; TRBD2 matches 11 bases. This CDR3 is built from 15 residues. The trim removed 8 bases at V and 3 bases at J, leaving 9 bases unmatched.

Here the CDR3 reads CASSLVGVGNEQFF. DNA for the CDR3: TGTGCCAGCAGTCTCGTCGGAGTAGGCAATGAGCAGTTCTTC. The rearrangement links TRBV6-1 to TRBJ2-1; D unclear. The V end was cut by 5 bases, the J end by 6 bases, with 14 bases between. This CDR3 has 14 residues. Germline assignment: CDR1 MNHNS and CDR2 SASEGT.

The CDR3 loop reads CSAEERDGFDEQFF. The CDR3 bases are TGCAGTGCTGAGGAGCGGGACGGGTTTGATGAGCAGTTCTTC. This chain uses TRBV20-1 with TRBJ2-1; 7 nucleotides agree with TRBD2. The germline gives CDR1 DFQATT, CDR2 SNEGSKA (reference sequence). With 5 bases clipped from V and 8 bases from J, the junction kept 12 bases outside the gene matches. The CDR3 has 14 residues.

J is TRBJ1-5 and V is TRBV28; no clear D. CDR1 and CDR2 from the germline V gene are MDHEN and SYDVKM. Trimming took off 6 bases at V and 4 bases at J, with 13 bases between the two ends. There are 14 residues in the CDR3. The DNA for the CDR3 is TGTGCCAGCAGCCATCGCGGACTGAATCAGCCCCAGCATTTT. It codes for CASSHRGLNQPQHF.

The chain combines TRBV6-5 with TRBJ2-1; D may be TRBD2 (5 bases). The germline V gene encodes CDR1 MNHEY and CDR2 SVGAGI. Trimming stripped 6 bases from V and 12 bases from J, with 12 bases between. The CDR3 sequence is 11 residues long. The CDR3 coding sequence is TGTGCCAGCAGCTTCGGGGTAAGGCAGTTCTTC. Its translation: CASSFGVRQFF.

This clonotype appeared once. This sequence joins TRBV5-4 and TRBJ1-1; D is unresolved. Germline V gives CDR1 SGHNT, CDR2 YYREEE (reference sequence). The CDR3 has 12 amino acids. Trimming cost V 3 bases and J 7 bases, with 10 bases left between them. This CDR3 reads CASSSLEDEAFF. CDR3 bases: TGTGCCAGCAGCTCGCTAGAAGATGAAGCTTTCTTT.

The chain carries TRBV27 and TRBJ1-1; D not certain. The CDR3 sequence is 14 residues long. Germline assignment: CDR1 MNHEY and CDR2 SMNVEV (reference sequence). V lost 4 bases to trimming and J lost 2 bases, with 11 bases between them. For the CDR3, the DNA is TGTGCCAGCAGTTCCGGGTCCTCAAACACTGAAGCTTTCTTT. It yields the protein CASSSGSSNTEAFF.

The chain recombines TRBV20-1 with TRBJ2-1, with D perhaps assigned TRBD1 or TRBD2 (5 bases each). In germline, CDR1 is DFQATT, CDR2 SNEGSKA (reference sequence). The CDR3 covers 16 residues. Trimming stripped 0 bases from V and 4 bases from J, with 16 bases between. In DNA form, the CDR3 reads TGCAGTGCTAGAGATCTCCCGGGACCAACTTACAATGAGCAGTTCTTC. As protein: CSARDLPGPTYNEQFF.

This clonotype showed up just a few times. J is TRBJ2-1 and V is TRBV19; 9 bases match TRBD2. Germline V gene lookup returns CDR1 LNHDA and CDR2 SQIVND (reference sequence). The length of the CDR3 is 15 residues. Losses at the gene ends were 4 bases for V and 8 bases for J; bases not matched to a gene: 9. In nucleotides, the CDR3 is TGTGCCAGTAGTAGTACTAGCGGGCTAATTGATGAGCAGTTCTTC. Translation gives CASSSTSGLIDEQFF.

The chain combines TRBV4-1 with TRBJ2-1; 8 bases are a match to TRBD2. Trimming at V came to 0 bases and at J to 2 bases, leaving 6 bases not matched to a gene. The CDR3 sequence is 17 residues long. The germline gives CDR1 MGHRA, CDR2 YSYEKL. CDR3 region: CASSQDRTAGAYNEQFF. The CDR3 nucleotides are TGCGCCAGCAGCCAAGATCGAACAGCGGGAGCCTACAATGAGCAGTTCTTC.

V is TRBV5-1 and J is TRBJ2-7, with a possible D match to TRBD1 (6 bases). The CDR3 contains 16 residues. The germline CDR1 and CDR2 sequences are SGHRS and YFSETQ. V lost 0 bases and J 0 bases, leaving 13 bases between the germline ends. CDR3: CASSLDGDITSYEQYF. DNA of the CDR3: TGCGCCAGCAGCTTGGATGGGGACATAACCTCCTACGAGCAGTACTTC.